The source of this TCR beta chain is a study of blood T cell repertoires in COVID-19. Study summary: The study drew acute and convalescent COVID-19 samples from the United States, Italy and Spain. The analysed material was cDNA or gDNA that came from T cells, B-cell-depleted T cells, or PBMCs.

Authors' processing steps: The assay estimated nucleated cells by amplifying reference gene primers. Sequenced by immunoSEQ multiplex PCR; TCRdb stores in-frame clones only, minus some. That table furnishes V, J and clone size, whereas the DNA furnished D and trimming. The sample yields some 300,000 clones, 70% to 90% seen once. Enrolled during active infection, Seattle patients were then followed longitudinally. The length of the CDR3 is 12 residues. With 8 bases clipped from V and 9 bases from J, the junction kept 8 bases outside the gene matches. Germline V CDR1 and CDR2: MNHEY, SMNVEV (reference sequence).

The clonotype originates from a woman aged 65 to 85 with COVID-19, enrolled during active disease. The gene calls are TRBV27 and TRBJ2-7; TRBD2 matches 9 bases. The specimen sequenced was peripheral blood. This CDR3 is CASAAGGLGQYF. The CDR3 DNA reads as TGTGCCAGCGCGGCGGGGGGGCTGGGGCAGTACTTC.